A single sample gave rise to the 9 T cell receptor beta chains below, sequenced in a study of molecular identifiers for immune sequencing clone quantification. TCRdb reprocessed the PCR reads with MiXCR, giving one entry per CDR3 protein. In the table there are about 640,000 distinct CDR3 sequences, just under 20% of which are singletons. Sequencing was done on a sample of naive CD8+ T cells from blood, with Jurkat cell RNA spiked in. The subset was: FACS-sorted CD8+CD4-CCR7+CD45RA+ naive T cells. Receptors originate from a human donor in good health. Some libraries in this study had Jurkat cell RNA spiked in.

In regard to this clonotype: A much larger clone lies one base from this, so it may be a read error. This chain connects TRBV30 to TRBJ2-7; D possibly matches TRBD1 or TRBD2 (5 bases each). This CDR3 contains 13 residues. Germline CDR1 reads GTSNPN; CDR2 reads SVGIG (reference sequence). Written as DNA, the CDR3 is TGTGCCTCTACCGGGACCCGCTCCTACGGGCAGTACTTC. Protein: CASTGTRSYGQYF. Combining the CDR3 with reference TRBV30 and TRBJ2-7 gives the whole variable domain SQTIHQWPATLVQPVGSPLSLECTVEGTSNPNLYWYRQAAGRGLQLLFYSVGIGQISSEVPQNLSASRPQDRQFILSSKKLLLSDSGFYLCASTGTRSYGQYFGPGTRLTVT.

This clonotype came up many times. The CDR3 reads CASSQENGDNIQYF. Written as DNA, the CDR3 is TGCGCCAGCAGCCAAGAAAATGGGGATAACATTCAGTACTTC. The V call is TRBV4-3, the J call TRBJ2-4; D unclear. The CDR3 consists of 14 residues. Germline CDR1 reads LGHNA; CDR2 reads YSLEER. V was clipped by 0 bases and J by 7 bases, with 10 bases between them.

This clonotype has at least ten counts. This chain connects TRBV10-1 to TRBJ2-7; 8 bases agree with TRBD2. This CDR3 spans 15 amino acids. CDR1 WNHNN and CDR2 SYGVQD come from the germline V gene (reference sequence). With V trimmed by 7 bases and J by 3 bases, 11 bases remained unmatched. CDR3 region: CASKSLAGLVYEQYF. DNA for the CDR3: TGCGCCAGCAAGAGCTTAGCGGGGTTAGTCTACGAGCAGTACTTC.

This clonotype has only one observation. A read error may produce the germline difference seen at one junction end. This chain links TRBV27 with TRBJ1-1; 8 positions agree with TRBD1. The CDR3 spans 15 residues. Germline loops: CDR1 MNHEY, CDR2 SMNVEV (reference sequence). The CDR3 coding sequence is TGTGCCAGCAGCCGCGGACAGGGCCTAAACACTGAAGCTCTCTTT. This encodes CASSRGQGLNTEALF.

Remarks on this clonotype: Just one base apart from a much larger clone, this may be a read error. The gene calls are TRBV12-3 or TRBV12-4 and TRBJ2-5; D is unclear. CDR3 size: 14 residues. Trimming removed 1 base at V and 5 bases at J, with 11 bases between. The CDR3 sequence: CASSLGRITETQYF. The CDR3 bases are TGTGCCAGCAGTTTAGGCAGAATTACGGAGACCCAGTACTTC.

In this sample, this clonotype turned up a few times. The chain employs TRBV11-2 and TRBJ2-7; 7 bases are shared with TRBD1. The ends lost 1 base at V and 3 bases at J; junction bases unmatched: 6. This CDR3 region has 15 residues. Germline V gene sequence: CDR1 SGHAT, CDR2 FQNNGV. The CDR3 region has the DNA TGTGCCAGCAGCTTAGTAGACAGGGCCGGCTACGAGCAGTACTTC. Translating it yields CASSLVDRAGYEQYF.

This clonotype was observed at least ten times. V gene TRBV30 combines with J gene TRBJ2-3; D remains unclear. V lost 2 bases and J 1 base, leaving 7 bases between the germline ends. This CDR3 region has 13 residues. The germline V gene encodes CDR1 GTSNPN and CDR2 SVGIG (reference sequence). The CDR3 region has the DNA TGTGCCTGGAGTAGCCGGGGCACAGATACGCAGTATTTT. This gives the protein CAWSSRGTDTQYF.

This clonotype was recorded many times. The chain combines TRBV7-9 with TRBJ2-7, with 11 bases aligning to TRBD2. V trimming: 7 bases; J trimming: 2 bases; junction bases outside the gene matches: 7. This CDR3 contains 15 residues. The germline V gene has CDR1 SEHNR and CDR2 FQNEAQ (reference sequence). CDR3 amino acids: CASTGGLAVTYEQYF. The CDR3 DNA reads TGTGCCAGCACCGGGGGACTAGCGGTAACCTACGAGCAGTACTTC.

This clonotype came up many times. The chain recombines TRBV7-3 with TRBJ1-1; D perhaps matches TRBD1 (6 bases). CDR3 length: 15 residues. Germline values: CDR1 SGHTA, CDR2 FQGTGA. V lost 4 bases and J 0 bases, leaving 12 bases between the germline ends. The CDR3 bases are TGTGCCAGCAGCTGGGGAACAGGGTTGAACACTGAAGCTTTCTTT. Residues: CASSWGTGLNTEAFF. Supplemented by reference TRBV7-3 and TRBJ1-1, the full variable domain reads GAGVSQTPSNKVTEKGKYVELRCDPISGHTALYWYRQSLGQGPEFLIYFQGTGAADDSGLPNDRFFAVRPEGSVSTLKIQRTERGDSAVYLCASSWGTGLNTEAFFGQGTRLTVV.